The clone carrying this T cell receptor (beta chain) occurred a few times. Its antigen remains unknown. This sample is drawn from a study of molecular identifiers for immune sequencing clone quantification. Germline V gene sequence: CDR1 SGHDT, CDR2 YYEEEE. Trimming took 5 bases from V and 0 from J, leaving 8 bases between them. This CDR3 has 13 residues. TCRdb analysed the PCR reads with MiXCR anew, one entry per CDR3 protein. The table records some 650,000 distinct CDR3 sequences, just under 20% of them present only once. Study findings and constraints: Same-barcode identical TCR molecules could make highly expanded clones look smaller than they are.

This chain links TRBV5-6 with TRBJ1-2; D gene ambiguous. The sequencing sample was made of naive CD8+ T cells from blood, with Jurkat cell RNA spiked in. Subset described: FACS-sorted CD8+CD4-CCR7+CD45RA+ naive T cells. The TCR comes from a human donor in good health. Some libraries in this study had Jurkat cell RNA spiked in. Written as DNA, the CDR3 is TGTGCCAGCAGACCACCAGCTAACTATGGCTACACCTTC. As protein: CASRPPANYGYTF.